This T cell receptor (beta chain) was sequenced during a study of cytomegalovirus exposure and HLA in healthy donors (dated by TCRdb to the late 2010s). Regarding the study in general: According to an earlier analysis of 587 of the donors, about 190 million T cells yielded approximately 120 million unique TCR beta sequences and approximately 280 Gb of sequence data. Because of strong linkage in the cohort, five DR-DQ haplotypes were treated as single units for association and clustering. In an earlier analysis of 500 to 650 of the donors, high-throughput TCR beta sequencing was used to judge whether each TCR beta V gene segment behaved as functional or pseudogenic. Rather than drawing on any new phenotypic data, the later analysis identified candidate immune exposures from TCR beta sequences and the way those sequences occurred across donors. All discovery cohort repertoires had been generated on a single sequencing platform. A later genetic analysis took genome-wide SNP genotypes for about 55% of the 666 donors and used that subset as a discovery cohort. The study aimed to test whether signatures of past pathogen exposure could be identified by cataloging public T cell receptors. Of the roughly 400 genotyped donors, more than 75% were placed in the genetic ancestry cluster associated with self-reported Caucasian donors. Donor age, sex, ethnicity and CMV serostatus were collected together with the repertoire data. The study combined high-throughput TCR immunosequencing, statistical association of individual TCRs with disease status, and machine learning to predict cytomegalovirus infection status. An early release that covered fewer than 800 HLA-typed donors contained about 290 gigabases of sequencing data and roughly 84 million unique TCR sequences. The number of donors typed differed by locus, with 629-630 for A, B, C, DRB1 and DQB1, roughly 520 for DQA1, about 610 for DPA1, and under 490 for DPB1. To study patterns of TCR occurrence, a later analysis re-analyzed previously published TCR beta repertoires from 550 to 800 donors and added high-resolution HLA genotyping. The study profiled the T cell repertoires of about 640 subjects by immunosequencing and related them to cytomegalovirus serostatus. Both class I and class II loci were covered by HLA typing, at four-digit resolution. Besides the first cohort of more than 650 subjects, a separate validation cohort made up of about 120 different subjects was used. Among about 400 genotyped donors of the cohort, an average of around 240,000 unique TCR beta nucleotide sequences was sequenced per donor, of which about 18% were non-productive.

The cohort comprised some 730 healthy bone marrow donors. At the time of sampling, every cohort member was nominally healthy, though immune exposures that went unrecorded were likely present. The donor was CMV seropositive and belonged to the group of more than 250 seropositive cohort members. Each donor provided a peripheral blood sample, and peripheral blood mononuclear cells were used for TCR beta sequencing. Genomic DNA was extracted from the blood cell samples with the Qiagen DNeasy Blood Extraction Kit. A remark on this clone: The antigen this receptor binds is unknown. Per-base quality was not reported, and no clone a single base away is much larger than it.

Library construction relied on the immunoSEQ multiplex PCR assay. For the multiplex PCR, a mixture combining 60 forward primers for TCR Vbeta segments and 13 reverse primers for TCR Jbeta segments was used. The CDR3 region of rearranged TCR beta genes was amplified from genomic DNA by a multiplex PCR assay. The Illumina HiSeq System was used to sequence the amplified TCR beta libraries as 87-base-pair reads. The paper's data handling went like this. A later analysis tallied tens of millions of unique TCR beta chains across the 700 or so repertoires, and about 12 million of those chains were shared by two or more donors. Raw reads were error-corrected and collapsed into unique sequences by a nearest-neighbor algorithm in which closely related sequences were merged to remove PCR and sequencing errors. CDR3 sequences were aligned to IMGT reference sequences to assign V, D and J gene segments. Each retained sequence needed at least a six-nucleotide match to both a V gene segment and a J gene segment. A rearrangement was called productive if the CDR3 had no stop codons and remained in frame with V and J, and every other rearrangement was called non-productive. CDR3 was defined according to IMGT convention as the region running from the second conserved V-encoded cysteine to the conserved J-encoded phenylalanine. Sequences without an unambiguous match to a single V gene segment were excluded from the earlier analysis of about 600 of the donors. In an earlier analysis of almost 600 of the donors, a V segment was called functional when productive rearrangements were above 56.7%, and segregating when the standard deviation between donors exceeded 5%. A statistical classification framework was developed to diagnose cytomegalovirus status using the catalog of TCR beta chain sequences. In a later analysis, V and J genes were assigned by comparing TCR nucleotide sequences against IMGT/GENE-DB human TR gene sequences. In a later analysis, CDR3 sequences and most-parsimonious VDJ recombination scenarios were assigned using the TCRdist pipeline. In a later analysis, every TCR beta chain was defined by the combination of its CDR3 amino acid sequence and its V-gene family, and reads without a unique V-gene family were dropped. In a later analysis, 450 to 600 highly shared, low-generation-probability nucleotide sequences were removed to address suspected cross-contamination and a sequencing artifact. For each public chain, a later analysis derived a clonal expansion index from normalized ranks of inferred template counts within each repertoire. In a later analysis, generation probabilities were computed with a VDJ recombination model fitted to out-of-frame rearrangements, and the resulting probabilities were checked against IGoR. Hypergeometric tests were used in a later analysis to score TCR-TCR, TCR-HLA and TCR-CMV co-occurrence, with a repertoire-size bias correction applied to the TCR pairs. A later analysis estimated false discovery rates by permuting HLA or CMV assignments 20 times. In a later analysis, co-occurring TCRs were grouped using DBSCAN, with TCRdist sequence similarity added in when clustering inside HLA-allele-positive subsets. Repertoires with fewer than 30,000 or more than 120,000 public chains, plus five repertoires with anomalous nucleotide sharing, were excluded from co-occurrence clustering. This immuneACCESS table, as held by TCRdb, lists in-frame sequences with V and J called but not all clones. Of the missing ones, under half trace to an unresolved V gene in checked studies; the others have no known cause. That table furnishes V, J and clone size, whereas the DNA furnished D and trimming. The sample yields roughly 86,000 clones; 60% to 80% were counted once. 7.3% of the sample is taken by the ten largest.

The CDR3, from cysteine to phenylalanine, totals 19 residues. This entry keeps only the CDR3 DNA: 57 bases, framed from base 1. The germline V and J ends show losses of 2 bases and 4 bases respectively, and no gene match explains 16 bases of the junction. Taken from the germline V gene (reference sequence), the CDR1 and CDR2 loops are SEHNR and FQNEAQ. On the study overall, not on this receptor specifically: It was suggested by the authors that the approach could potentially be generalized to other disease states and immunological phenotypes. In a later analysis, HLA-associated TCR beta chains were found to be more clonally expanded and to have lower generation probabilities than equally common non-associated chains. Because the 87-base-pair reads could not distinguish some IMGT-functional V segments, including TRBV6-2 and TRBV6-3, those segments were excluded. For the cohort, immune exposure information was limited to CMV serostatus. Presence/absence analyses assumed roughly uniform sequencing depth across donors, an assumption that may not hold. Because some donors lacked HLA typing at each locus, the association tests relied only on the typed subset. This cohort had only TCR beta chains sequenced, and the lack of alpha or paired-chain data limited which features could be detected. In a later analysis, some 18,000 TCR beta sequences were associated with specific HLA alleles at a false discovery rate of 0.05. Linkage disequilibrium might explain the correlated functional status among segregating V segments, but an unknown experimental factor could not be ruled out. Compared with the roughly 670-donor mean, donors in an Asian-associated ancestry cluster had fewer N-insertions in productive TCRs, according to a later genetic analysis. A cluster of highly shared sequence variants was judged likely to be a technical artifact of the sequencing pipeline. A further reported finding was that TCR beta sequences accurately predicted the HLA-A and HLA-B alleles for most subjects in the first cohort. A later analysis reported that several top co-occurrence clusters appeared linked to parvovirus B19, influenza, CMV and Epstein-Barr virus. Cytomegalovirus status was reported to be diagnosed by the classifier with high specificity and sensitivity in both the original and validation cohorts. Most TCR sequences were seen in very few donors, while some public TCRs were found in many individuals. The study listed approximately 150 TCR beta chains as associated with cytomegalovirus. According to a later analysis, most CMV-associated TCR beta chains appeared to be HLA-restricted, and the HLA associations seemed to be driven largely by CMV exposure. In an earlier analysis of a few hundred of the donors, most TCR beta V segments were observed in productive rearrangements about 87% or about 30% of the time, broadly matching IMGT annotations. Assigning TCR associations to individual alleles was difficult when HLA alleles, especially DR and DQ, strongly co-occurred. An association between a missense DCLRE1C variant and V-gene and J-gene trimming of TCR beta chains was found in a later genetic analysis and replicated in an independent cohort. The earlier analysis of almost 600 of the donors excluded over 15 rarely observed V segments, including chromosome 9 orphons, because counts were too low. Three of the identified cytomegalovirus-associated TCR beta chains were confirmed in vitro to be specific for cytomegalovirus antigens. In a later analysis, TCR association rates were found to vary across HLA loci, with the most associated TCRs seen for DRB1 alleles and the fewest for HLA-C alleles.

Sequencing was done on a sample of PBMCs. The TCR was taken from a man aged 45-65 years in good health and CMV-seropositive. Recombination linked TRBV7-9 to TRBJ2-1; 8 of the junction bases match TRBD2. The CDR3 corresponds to CASSLLVSGGSVGYNEQFF. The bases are TGTGCCAGCAGCTTATTGGTCAGCGGGGGATCCGTGGGTTACAATGAGCAGTTCTTC.